The sequence of this T cell receptor (beta chain) was determined in a study of early T cells in non-severe SARS-CoV-2 infection. For the study at large: The sequenced material was bulk RNA from unsorted whole blood, and its chains were unpaired.

The CDR3 has 14 amino acids. Germline loops: CDR1 MNHEY, CDR2 SMNVEV (reference sequence). The germline V and J ends were trimmed by 2 bases and 3 bases, with 7 bases remaining between them. This clonotype was found a few times. Its antigen is not identified. Study results and limitations: Lookups in VDJdb leaned toward anti-spike CD8 responses and missed private and CD4 specificities.

Each single cDNA molecule received a unique molecular identifier. TCRdb itself ran the 5' RACE reads through MiXCR, one entry per CDR3 protein. In the table there are about 49,000 distinct CDR3 sequences, around 4% of which are singletons. This TCR was recovered from an adult who was a healthcare worker with PCR-confirmed SARS-CoV-2 infection or an uninfected control (not recorded which). This sequence joins TRBV27 and TRBJ2-2, with D maybe TRBD2 (5 bases). The sequencing input was whole blood. CDR3 sequence: CASSLRGYTGELFF. CDR3 sequence (DNA): TGTGCCAGCAGTTTACGGGGATACACCGGGGAGCTGTTTTTT.